This TCR beta chain was recorded in a study of blood T cell repertoires in COVID-19. Turning to the study itself: Collection of acute and convalescent COVID-19 samples took place in the United States, Italy and Spain.

Original handling: Using reference gene primer amplification, nucleated cell counts were estimated. Sequencing was performed with immunoSEQ multiplex PCR; in TCRdb, only in-frame clones are kept and a portion is missing. V and J calls and clone size are given by that table; D and trimming were obtained from the DNA. The sample carries fewer than 450,000 clones, less than 95% recorded once. Germline V lookup: CDR1 LNHDA, CDR2 SQIVND (reference sequence). V gave up 4 bases and J gave up 13 bases; unmatched junction bases: 9. The CDR3 has 13 residues. The sample comprised PBMCs or T cells enriched from blood (not recorded which). This clonotype was obtained from a young man who had recovered from COVID-19. This rearrangement joins TRBV19 to TRBJ1-4; 7 bases map to TRBD1. CDR3 sequence: CASSTTLRDRLFF. The CDR3 DNA is TGTGCCAGTAGTACTACCCTCCGGGACAGACTGTTTTTT.